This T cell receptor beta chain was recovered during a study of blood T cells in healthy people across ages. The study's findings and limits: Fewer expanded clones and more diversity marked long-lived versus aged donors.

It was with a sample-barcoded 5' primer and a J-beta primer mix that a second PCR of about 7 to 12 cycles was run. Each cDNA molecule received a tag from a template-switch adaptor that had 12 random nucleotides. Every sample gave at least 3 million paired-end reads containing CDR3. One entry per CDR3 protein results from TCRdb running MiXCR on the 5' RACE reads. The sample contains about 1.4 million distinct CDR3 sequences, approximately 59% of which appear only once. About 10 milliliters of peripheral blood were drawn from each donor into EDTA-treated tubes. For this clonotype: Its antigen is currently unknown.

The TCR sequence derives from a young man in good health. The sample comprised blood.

The CDR3 nucleotides read TGCAGTGCTAGGCTTAGCGGGAGGTTGGGCGAGCAGTACTTC. Residues: CSARLSGRLGEQYF. The genes are TRBV20-1 and TRBJ2-5; 10 nucleotides agree with TRBD2. The assigned J gene may be wrong: the sequence end matches TRBJ2-7 better. The CDR3 length is 14 residues. Per germline, CDR1 DFQATT and CDR2 SNEGSKA (reference sequence).